This T cell receptor (beta chain) comes out of a study of cytomegalovirus exposure and HLA in healthy donors. This CDR3 spans 18 amino acids. Overall study results and limits: Of the V segments, some could not be distinguished, including TRBV6-2 and TRBV6-3, and were excluded.

PCR used 60 Vbeta primers and 13 Jbeta primers. TCRdb keeps only in-frame clones here, not all; method: immunoSEQ multiplex PCR. This table has some 140,000 clones, 74% appearing once. A remark on this clone: Its target is unknown.

Sample: PBMCs. The TCR was taken from a man between 18 and 29 years old in good health and CMV-seropositive. The chain recombines TRBV21-1 with TRBJ2-5; the table's D gene call, TRBD1, was not cross checked with the DNA. TRBV21-1 is labeled a pseudogene. The CDR3 DNA is TGTGCCAGCAGCAAATGTTATAAGGGGGAGAACAGACAAGAGACCCAGTACTTC. Translation gives CASSKCYKGENRQETQYF.